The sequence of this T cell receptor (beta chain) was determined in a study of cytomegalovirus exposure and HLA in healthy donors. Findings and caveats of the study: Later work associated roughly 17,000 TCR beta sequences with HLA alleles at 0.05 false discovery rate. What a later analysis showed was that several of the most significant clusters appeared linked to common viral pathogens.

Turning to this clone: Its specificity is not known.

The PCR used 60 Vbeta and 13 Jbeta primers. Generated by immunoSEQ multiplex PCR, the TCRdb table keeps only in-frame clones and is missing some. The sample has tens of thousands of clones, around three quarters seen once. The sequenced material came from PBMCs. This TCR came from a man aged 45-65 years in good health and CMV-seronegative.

The CDR3 DNA sequence: TGTGCCAGCAGACAGCGGGGGAGGACAGATACGCAGTATTTT. Protein: CASRQRGRTDTQYF. The chain combines TRBV5-8 with TRBJ2-3, with 8 bases that match TRBD2. Losses at the gene ends were 5 bases for V and 3 bases for J; bases not matched to a gene: 5. This CDR3 has 14 residues. Germline V lookup: CDR1 SGHTS, CDR2 YDEGEE.